This TCR beta chain stems from a study of CD8 T cells in Susac syndrome (dated by TCRdb to about 2019). Looking at the study overall: Repertoire sequencing was used to test whether CD8+ T cell activation and differentiation in Susac syndrome was antigen driven. The study compared CD8+ T cell repertoire clonality among eleven to twelve healthy donors, 14 Susac syndrome patients and about 16 multiple sclerosis patients.

High-throughput TCR beta sequencing profiled peripheral blood CD8+ and CD4+ T cells from healthy donors, Susac syndrome patients and multiple sclerosis patients. Treatment-naive patients with stable or active relapsing-remitting disease fulfilling revised McDonald criteria were used as multiple sclerosis controls. Bulk CD8+ and CD4+ T cells were purified by magnetic negative isolation, whereas CD8+ TEMRA cells were enriched by FACS. Blood was collected in EDTA tubes and processed within 24 hours, with PBMCs isolated through density gradient centrifugation. PBMCs intended for TCR sequencing were frozen in liquid nitrogen and were later thawed in a 37 degrees C water bath. Purity of sorted or isolated CD4+, CD8+ and CD8+ TEMRA cells was at least 90%. The paper's findings and limits, for the study overall: The number of individuals in the TCR sequencing and HLA analysis was recognized as being relatively small.

The junction shows trimming of 5 bases on V and 4 bases on J, and the gene matches do not reach 10 bases of it. Reading from cysteine to phenylalanine, the CDR3 counts 16 amino acids. The sequence is cut down to CDR3 DNA, 48 bases in frame from base 1. From a lookup of the germline V gene (reference sequence), CDR1 and CDR2 are PRHDT and FYEKMQ. This clonotype showed up just once. No antigen is known for it. The record has no base qualities; no much larger clone is one base away. Weak support is all one read offers. RNA was extracted using the RNeasy kit, and roughly 0.5 to 1 microgram was reverse transcribed with random hexamers. The immunoSEQ multiplex PCR assay, which covers 54 Vbeta and 13 Jbeta segments, was used to amplify TCR beta CDR3 regions. Bias from PCR amplification was corrected by using a synthetic template baseline for primer optimization and for computational correction. On the authors' methods: Reads were annotated to V, D and J genes according to IMGT and were analyzed with immunoSEQ Analyzer, with only productive sequences retained. To calculate clonality, Shannon entropy was normalized by log2 of the number of productive unique sequences and then subtracted from one. For each patient and control, public and private clones were evaluated among the 100 most prevalent clones. Clones were defined as Susac-specific when absent from the healthy and MS cohorts, from approximately 1,100 published viral clones and from other ImmuneACCESS disease sequences. The public reads were run again by TCRdb, first through fastp at Q25 and then through MiXCR, and only productive beta chains were kept. Records with the same CDR3 protein are collapsed into one entry carrying the most frequent genes and DNA. These V and J calls originate from TCRdb's pipeline instead of the authors' own analysis. The table for this sample lists roughly 150,000 distinct CDR3 sequences; less than 97% of them were counted only once. Roughly 0.16% of the sample belongs to the ten largest clones.

The chain couples TRBV13 to TRBJ2-2; 7 middle bases align to TRBD2. The sequenced sample was CD8+ T cells from PBMCs. The clonotype was recovered from a human donor with multiple sclerosis. The DNA sequence is given as TGTGCCAGCAGCCCAGCAGCAGCGGGACCCACCGGGGAGCTGTTTTTT. It is translated as CASSPAAAGPTGELFF.